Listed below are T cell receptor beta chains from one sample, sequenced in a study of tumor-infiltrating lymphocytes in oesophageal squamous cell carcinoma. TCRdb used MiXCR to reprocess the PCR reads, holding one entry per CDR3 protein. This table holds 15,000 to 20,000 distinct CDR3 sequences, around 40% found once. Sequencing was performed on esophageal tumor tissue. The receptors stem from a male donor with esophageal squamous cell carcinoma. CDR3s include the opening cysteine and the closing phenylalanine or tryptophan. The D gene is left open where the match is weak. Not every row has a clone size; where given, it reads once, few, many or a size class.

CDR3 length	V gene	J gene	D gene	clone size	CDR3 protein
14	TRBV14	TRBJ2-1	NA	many	CASSHRGIGNEQFF
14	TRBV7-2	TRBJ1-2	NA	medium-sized	CASSPSLGYYGYTF
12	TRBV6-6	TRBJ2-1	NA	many	CASSYSIDEQFF
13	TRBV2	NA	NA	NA	CASSDWQINEQFF
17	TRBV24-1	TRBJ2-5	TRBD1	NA	CATSDPTGNLYQETQYF
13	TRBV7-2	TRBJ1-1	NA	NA	CASSGGLDTEAFF
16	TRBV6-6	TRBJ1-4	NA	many	CASSYSRGSGKEKLFF
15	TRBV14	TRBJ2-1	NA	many	CASSPRQGLNNEQFF
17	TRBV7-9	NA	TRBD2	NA	CASSPHPGLAGKDTQYF
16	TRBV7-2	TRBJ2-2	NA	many	CASSLEPGQNTGELFF
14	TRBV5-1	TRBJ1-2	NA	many	CASRQSRSNYGYTF
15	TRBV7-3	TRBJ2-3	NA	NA	CASSPLKDSTDTQYF
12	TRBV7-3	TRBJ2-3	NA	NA	CASTMVGQPQYF
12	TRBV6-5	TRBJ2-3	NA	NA	CASSWATDTQYF
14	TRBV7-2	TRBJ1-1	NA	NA	CASSLGPSGGVTFF
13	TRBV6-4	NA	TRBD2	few	CASSEEAGNEQYF
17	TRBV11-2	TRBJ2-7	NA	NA	CASSLDRNGYLDSPLHF
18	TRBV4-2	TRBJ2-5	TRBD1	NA	CASSQGRTRGLNTGELYF
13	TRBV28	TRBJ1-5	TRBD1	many	CASSPQGDQPQHF
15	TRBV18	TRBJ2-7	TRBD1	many	CASSRVQGGEYEQYF
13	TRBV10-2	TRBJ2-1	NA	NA	CASTRTSYNEQFF
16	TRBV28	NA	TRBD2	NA	CASSSPGTSDWETQYF
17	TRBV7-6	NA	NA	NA	CASSLVHRAGFGNEQFF
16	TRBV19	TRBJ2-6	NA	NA	CASSTSRNSGANVLTF
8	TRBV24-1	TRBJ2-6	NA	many	CATNTGTF
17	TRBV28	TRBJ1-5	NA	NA	CASSPRVGKKGNQPQHF
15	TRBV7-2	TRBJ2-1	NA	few	CASTSTGNTYNEQFF
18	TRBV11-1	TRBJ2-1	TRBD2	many	CASSLGPWASGGNNEQFF
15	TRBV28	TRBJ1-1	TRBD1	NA	CASSFRDRTQETQFF
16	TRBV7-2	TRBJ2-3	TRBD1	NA	CASSPGRGQGRDTQYF
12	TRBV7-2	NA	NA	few	CASSPPGETQYF
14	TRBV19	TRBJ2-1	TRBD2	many	CASTRRGGLAEQFF
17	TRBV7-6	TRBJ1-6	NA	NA	CASSLGGGGHSHNEQYF
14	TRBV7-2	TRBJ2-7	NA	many	CASSLIGRLGEQYF
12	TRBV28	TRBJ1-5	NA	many	CASRRFNQPQHF
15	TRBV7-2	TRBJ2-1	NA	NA	CASSLSLERRHEQFF
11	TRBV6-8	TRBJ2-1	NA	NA	CASTEYNEQFF
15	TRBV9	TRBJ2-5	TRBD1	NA	CASSGPQGAFETQYF
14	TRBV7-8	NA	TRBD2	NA	CASSLGGREDTQYF
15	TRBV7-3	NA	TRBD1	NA	CASSSTGEKYNEQFF
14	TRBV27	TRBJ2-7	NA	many	CASSSGTSSYEQYF
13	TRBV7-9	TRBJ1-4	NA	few	CASSGDPGEKLFF
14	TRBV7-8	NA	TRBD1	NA	CASTQAQGWSEQYF
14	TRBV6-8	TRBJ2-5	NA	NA	CASRALGSRETQYF
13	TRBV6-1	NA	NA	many	CAIAAGSSYEQYF
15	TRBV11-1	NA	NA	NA	CASSLGLASSYEQYF
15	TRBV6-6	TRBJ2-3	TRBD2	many	CASSYGGGAGDTQYF
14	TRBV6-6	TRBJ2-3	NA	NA	CASRPAGAADTQYF
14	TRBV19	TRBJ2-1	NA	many	CASSIGEAGNEQFF
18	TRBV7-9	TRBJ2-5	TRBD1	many	CASSLIWARDRGLETQYF